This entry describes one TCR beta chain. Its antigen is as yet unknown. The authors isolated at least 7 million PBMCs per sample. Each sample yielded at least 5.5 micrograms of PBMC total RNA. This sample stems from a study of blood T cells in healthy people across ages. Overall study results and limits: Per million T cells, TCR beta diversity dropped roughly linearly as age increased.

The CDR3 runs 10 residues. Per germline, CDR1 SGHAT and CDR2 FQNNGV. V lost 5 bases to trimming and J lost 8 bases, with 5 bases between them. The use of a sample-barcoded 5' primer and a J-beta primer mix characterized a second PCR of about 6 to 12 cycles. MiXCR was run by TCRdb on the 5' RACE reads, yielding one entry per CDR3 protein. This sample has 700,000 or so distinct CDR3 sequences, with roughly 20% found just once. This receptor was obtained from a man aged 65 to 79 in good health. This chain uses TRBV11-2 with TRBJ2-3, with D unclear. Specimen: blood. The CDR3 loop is CASSTVTQYF. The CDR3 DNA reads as TGTGCCAGCAGCACGGTTACGCAGTATTTT.